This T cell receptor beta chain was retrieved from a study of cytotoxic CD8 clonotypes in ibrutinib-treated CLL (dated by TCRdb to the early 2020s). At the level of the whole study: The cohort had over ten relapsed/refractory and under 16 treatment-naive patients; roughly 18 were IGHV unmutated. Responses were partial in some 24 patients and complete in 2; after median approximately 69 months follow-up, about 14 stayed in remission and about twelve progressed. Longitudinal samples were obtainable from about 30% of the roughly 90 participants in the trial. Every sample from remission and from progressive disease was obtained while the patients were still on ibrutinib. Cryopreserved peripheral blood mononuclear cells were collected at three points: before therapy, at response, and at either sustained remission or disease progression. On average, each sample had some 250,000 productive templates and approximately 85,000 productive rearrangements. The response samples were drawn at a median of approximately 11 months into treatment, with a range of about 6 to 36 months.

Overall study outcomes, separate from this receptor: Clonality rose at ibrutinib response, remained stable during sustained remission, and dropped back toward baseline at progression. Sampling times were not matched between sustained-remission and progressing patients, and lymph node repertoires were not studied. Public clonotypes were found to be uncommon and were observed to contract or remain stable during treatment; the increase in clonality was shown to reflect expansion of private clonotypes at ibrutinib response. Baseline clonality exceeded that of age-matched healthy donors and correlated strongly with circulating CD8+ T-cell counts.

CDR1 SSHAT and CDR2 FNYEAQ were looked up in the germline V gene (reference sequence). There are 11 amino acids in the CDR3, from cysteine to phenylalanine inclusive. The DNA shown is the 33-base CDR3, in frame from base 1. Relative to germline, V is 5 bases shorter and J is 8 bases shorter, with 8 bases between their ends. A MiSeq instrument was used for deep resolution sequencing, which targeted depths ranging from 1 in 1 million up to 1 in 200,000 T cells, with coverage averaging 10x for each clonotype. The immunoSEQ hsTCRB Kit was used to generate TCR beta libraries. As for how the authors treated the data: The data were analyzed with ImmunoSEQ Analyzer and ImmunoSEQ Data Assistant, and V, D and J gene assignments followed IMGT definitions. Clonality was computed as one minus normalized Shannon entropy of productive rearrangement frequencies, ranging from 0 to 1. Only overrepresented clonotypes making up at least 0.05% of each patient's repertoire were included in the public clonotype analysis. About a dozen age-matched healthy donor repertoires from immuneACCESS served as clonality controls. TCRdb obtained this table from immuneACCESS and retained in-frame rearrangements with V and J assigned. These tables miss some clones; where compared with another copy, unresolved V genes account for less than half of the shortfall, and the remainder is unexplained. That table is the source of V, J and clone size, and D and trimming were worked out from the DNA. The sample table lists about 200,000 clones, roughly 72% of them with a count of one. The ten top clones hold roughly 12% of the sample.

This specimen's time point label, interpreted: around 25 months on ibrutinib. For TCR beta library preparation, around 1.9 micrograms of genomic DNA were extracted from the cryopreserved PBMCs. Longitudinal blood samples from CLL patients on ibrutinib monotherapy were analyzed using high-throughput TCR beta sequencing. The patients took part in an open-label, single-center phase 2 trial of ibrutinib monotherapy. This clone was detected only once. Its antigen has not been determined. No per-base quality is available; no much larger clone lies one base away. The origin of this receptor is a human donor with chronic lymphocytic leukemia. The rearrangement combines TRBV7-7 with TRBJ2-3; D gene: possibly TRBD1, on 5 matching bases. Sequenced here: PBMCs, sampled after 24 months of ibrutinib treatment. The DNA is TGTGCCAGCAGCCAGGGTAGTACGCAGTATTTT. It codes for CASSQGSTQYF.